This TCR beta chain was retrieved from a study of OX40 agonist ivuxolimab in advanced cancers. Study-wide context: Ivuxolimab was an agonistic, fully human IgG2 monoclonal antibody directed against OX40 (CD134), a costimulatory receptor. Intravenous ivuxolimab was administered to patients every 2 weeks at six dose levels: 0.01, 0.1, 0.3, 1.5, 3 and 10 mg/kg. Of the roughly 52 dose-escalation patients, hepatocellular carcinoma was present in about 19, melanoma in roughly 15, renal cell carcinoma in 9 and head and neck cancer in 9. A male proportion of 75% to 85% and a mean age of 60 years, ranging from about 23 to 90, were recorded for the dose-escalation cohort. Patients were allowed to have had prior anti-PD-1, anti-PD-L1 or anti-CTLA-4 therapy, and 40% of the dose-escalation patients had been treated with checkpoint inhibitors. Partial responses occurred in three dose-escalation patients, of whom one had hepatocellular carcinoma and two had cutaneous melanoma. Peripheral TCRbeta sequencing was intended to test whether TCR sequence diversity was altered and clonal T-cell expansion was caused by ivuxolimab. The paper describes the monotherapy dose-escalation part (N of about 47 patients) of the phase I trial of ivuxolimab.

To sequence the TCRbeta CDR3 region, genomic DNA was isolated from the sorted cells. The immunoSEQ Assay was used to sequence the TCRbeta CDR3 regions. Held by TCRdb, this immuneACCESS table contains in-frame sequences only and omits some clones. Under half of the omission traces to an unresolved V gene where checked; the cause of the rest is unknown. In all, the sample holds just under 65,000 clones, and more than 80% of those were seen once. In total, the top ten clones hold approximately 1% of the sample. Between the V and J ends, shortened by 0 bases and 4 bases respectively, the junction contains 13 bases. The CDR3 runs 16 residues from the cysteine to the phenylalanine. The sequence is cut down to CDR3 DNA, 48 bases in frame from base 1. CDR1 and CDR2, looked up from the germline V gene, are KGHSH and LQKENI. Regarding this clone: Its recognized antigen is unknown. Per-base qualities were not stored, and no clone one base away is much larger.

The investigation overall reported the following: In the 0.1-3.0 mg/kg groups, partial responders were among the patients with the lowest normalized peripheral clonal expansion, particularly in CD8+ T cells. After ivuxolimab, CD8+ T cells had more expanded clones than CD4+ T cells on average. The antigen specificity of the clonally expanded peripheral T cells was not determined. At doses of 0.1 to 3.0 mg/kg, clonal expansion of both CD4+ and CD8+ blood T cells was observed from baseline to week 6. Low levels of normalized T-cell clonal expansion were also shown by some nonresponding patients.

The trial excluded patients who had a history of autoimmune disease or were on systemic immunosuppression. Peripheral blood for TCR sequencing was collected from all dose cohorts at baseline, on cycle 4 day 1, and on cycle 7 day 1. The samples were drawn from a first-in-human, open-label, multicenter phase I dose-escalation trial of ivuxolimab. Adults with locally advanced or metastatic head and neck squamous cell, hepatocellular, melanoma or renal cell carcinoma were enrolled in the trial. CD4+ and CD8+ T cells were sorted separately from peripheral blood before TCR sequencing. The sample consisted of CD4+ or CD8+ T cells sorted from blood, taken in a trial of the OX40 agonist ivuxolimab. The chain couples TRBV18 to TRBJ2-1; TRBD1 is perhaps the D gene, given 6 matching bases. The source of this sequence is an adult with an advanced solid tumor such as melanoma, head and neck, liver or kidney cancer. The CDR3 region: CASSPPVQGPYNEQFF. In nucleotides, the sequence is TGTGCCAGCTCACCACCGGTACAGGGCCCTTACAATGAGCAGTTCTTC.